This T cell receptor beta chain emerged from a study of blood T cell repertoires in COVID-19. Profiling relied on immunoSEQ multiplex PCR, and the TCRdb table lists in-frame clones only, not all of them. The sample has 310,000 or so clones; more than 75% are singletons. The ends were cut back, 8 bases at V and 0 bases at J, with 7 bases in the middle. CDR1 is LNHDA and CDR2 is SQIVND in the germline V gene (reference sequence). This CDR3 contains 12 residues. This TCR derives from a woman aged 25-40 years who had recovered from COVID-19. The chain carries TRBV19 and TRBJ1-2; D is undetermined. The material sequenced was peripheral blood. CDR3 nucleotides: TGTGCCAGTCGGGAGTCTAACTATGGCTACACCTTC. Its translation: CASRESNYGYTF.